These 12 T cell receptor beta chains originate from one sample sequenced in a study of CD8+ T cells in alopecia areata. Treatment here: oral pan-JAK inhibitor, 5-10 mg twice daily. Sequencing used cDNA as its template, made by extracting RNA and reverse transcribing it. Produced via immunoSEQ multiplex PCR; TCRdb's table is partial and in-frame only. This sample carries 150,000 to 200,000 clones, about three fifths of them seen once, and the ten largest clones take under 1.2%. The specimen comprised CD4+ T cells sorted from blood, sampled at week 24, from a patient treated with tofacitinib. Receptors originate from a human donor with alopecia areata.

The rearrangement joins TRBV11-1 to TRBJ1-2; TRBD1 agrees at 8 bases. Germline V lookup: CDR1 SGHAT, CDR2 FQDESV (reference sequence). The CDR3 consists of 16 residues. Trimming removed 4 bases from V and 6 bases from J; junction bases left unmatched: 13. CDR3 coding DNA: TGTGCCAGCAGCTCGACTCTAGGACAGGGAGGTGATGGCTACACCTTC. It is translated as CASSSTLGQGGDGYTF.

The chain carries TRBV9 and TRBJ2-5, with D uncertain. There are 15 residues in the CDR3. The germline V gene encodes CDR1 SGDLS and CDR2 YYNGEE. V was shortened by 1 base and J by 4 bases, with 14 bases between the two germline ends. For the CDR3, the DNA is TGTGCCAGCAGCGTATCCGGTTTCGGTGGAGAGACCCAGTACTTC. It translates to CASSVSGFGGETQYF.

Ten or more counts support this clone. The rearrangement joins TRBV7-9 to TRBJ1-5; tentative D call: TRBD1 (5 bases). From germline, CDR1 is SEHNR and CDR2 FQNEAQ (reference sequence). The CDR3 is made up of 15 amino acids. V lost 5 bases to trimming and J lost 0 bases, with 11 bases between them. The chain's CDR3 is CASSNQGISNQPQHF. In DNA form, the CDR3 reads TGTGCCAGCAGCAACCAGGGTATTAGCAATCAGCCCCAGCATTTT. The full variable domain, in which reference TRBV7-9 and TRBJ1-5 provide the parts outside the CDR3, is DTGVSQNPRHKITKRGQNVTFRCDPISEHNRLYWYRQTLGQGPEFLTYFQNEAQLEKSRLLSDRFSAERPKGSFSTLEIQRTEQGDSAMYLCASSNQGISNQPQHFGDGTRLSIL.

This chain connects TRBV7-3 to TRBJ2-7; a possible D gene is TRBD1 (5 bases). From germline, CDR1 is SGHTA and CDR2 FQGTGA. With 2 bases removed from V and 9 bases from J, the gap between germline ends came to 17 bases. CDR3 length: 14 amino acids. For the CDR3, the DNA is TGTGCCAGCAGCTTAGCACAGGCCGTGAGCCCGCAGTACTTC. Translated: CASSLAQAVSPQYF.

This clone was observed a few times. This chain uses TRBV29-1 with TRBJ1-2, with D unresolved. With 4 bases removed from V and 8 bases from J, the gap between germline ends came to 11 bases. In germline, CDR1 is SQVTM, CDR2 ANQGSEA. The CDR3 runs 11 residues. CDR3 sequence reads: CSVVFGLGYTF. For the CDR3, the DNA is TGCAGCGTTGTTTTCGGTCTCGGCTACACCTTC.

CDR3 DNA sequence: TGTGCCAGCCGGAGTGCAGGGACTTTCTATGGCTACACCTTC. Translation gives CASRSAGTFYGYTF. The V call is TRBV7-8, the J call TRBJ1-2; tentatively, D is TRBD1 (5 bases). Germline-derived CDR1 and CDR2 are SGHVS and FQNEAQ. Trimming shortened V by 8 bases and J by 4 bases, and 17 bases separated the two germline ends. This CDR3 is 14 amino acids long. The whole variable domain, remainder taken from reference TRBV7-8 and TRBJ1-2, is GAGVSQSPRYKVAKRGQDVALRCDPISGHVSLFWYQQALGQGPEFLTYFQNEAQLDKSGLPSDRFFAERPEGSVSTLKIQRTQQEDSAVYLCASRSAGTFYGYTFGSGTRLTVV.

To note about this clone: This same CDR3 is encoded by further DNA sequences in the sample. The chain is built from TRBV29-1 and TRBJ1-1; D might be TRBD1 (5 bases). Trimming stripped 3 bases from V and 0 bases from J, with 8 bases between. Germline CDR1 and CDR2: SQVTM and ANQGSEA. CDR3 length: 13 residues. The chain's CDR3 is CSVDRDLNTEAFF. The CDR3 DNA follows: TGCAGCGTTGACAGGGATTTGAACACTGAAGCTTTCTTT. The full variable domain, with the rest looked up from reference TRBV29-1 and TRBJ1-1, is SAVISQKPSRDICQRGTSLTIQCQVDSQVTMMFWYRQQPGQSLTLIATANQGSEATYESGFVIDKFPISRPNLTFSTLTVSNMSPEDSSIYLCSVDRDLNTEAFFGQGTRLTVV.

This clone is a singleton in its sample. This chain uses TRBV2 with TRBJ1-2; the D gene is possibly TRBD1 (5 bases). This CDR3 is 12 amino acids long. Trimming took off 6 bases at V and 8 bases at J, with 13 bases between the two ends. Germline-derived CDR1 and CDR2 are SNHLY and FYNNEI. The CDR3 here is CASRVGTVGYTF. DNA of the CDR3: TGTGCCAGCAGGGTGGGGACCGTGGGCTACACCTTC.

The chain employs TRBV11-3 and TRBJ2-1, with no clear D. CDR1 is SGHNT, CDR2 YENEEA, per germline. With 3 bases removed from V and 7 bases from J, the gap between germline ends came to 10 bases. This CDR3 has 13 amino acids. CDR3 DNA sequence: TGTGCCAGCAGCTTTGGCACGAGAAATGAGCAGTTCTTC. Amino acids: CASSFGTRNEQFF. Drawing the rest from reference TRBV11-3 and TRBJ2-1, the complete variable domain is EAGVVQSPRYKIIEKKQPVAFWCNPISGHNTLYWYLQNLGQGPELLIRYENEEAVDDSQLPKDRFSAERLKGVDSTLKIQPAELGDSAVYLCASSFGTRNEQFFGPGTRLTVL.

The DNA of the CDR3 is TGTGCCAGCAGTAGGGCCCCCGGTCCTAATGAAAAACTGTTTTTT. Amino acids: CASSRAPGPNEKLFF. The V call is TRBV6-1, the J call TRBJ1-4; D is undetermined. The V and J ends lost 5 bases and 3 bases respectively, with 13 bases between them. Germline lookup yields CDR1 MNHNS and CDR2 SASEGT. There are 15 residues in the CDR3.

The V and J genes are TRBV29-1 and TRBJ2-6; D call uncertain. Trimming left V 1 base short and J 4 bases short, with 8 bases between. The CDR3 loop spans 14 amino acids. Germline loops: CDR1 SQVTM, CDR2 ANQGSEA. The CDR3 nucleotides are TGCAGCGTTGAAGGAGGCCCCGGGGCCAACGTCCTGACTTTC. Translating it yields CSVEGGPGANVLTF.

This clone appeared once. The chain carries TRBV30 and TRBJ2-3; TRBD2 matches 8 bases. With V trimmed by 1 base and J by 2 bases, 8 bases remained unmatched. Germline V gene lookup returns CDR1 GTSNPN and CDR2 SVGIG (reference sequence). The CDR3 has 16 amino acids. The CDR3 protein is CAWSGQRELFTDTQYF. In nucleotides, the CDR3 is TGTGCCTGGAGTGGTCAGCGGGAGCTGTTCACAGATACGCAGTATTTT.